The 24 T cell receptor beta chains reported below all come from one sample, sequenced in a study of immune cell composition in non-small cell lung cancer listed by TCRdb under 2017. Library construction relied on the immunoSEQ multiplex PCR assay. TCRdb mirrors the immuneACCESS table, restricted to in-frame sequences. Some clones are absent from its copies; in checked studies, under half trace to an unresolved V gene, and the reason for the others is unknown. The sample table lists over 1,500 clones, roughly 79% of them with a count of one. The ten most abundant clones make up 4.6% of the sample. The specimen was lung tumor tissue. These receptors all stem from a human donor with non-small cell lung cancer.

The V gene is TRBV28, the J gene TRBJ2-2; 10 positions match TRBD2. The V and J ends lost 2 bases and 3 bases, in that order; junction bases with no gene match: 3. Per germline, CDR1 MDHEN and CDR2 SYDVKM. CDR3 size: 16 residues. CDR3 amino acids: CASSLSLAGDTGELFF. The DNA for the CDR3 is TGTGCCAGCAGTTTAAGTCTAGCGGGAGACACCGGGGAGCTGTTTTTT.

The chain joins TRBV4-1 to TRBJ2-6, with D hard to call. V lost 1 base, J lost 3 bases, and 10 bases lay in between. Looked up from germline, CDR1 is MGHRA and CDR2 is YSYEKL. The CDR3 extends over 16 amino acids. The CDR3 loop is CASSQVISRGANVLTF. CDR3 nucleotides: TGCGCCAGCAGCCAAGTAATCAGTCGTGGGGCCAACGTCCTGACTTTC.

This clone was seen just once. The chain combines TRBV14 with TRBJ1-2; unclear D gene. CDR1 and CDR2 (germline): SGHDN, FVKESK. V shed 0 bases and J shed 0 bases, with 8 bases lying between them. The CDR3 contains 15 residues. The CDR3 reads CASSQDRVANYGYTF. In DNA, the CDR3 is TGTGCCAGCAGCCAAGACCGGGTAGCTAACTATGGCTACACCTTC.

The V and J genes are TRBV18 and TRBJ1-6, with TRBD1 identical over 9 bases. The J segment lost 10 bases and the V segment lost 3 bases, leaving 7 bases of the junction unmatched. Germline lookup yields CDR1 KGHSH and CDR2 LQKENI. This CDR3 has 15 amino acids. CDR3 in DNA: TGTGCCAGCTCACCTACAGGGACAGGGAAATCACCCCTCCACTTT. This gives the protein CASSPTGTGKSPLHF.

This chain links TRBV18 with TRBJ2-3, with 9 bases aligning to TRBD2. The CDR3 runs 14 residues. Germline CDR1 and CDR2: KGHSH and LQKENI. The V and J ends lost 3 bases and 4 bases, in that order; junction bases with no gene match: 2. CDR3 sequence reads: CASSPPSGADTQYF. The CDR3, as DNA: TGTGCCAGCTCACCTCCTAGCGGGGCAGATACGCAGTATTTT.

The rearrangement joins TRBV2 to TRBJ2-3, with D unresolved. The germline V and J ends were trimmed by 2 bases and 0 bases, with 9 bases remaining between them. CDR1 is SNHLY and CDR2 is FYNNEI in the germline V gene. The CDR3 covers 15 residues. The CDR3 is CASSEILTSTDTQYF. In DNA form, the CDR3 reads TGTGCCAGCAGTGAAATATTGACTAGCACAGATACGCAGTATTTT.

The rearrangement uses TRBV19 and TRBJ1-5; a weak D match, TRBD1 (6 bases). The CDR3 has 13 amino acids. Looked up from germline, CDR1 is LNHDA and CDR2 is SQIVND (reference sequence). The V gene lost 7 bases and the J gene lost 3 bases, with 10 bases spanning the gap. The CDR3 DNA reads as TGTGCCAGTACCCAGGGGTCCAATCAGCCCCAGCATTTT. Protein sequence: CASTQGSNQPQHF.

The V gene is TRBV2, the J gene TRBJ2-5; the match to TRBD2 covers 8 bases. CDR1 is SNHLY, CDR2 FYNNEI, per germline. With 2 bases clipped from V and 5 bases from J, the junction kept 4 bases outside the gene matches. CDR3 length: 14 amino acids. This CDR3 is CASSEWTSLETQYF. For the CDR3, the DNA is TGTGCCAGCAGTGAATGGACTAGCTTGGAGACCCAGTACTTC.

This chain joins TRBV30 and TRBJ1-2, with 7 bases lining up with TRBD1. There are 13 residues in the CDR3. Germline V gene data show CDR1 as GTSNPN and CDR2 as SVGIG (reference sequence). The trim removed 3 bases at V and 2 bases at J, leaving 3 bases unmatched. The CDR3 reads CAWRAGQNYGYTF. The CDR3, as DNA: TGTGCCTGGAGGGCGGGACAGAACTATGGCTACACCTTC.

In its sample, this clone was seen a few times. This CDR3 is CASSSPDRGLFSEQYF. The CDR3 DNA reads TGTGCCAGCAGCTCACCCGACAGGGGGCTATTTTCCGAGCAGTACTTC. V gene TRBV11-2 combines with J gene TRBJ2-7; 10 bases match TRBD1. V gave up 4 bases and J gave up 6 bases; unmatched junction bases: 12. CDR1 is SGHAT and CDR2 is FQNNGV in the germline V gene. The CDR3 sequence is 16 residues long.

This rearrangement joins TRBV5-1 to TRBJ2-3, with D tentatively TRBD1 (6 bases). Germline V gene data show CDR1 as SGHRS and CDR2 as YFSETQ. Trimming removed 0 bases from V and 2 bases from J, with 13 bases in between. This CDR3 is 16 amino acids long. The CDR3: CASSLGLQGFTDTQYF. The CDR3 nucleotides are TGCGCCAGCAGCTTGGGCCTGCAGGGGTTCACAGATACGCAGTATTTT.

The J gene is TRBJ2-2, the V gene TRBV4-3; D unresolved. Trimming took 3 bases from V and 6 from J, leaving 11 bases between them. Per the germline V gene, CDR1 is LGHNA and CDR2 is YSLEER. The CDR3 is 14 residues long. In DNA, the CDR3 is TGCGCCAGCAGCCAGGCCTCTGAATCCGGGGAGCTGTTTTTT. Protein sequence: CASSQASESGELFF.

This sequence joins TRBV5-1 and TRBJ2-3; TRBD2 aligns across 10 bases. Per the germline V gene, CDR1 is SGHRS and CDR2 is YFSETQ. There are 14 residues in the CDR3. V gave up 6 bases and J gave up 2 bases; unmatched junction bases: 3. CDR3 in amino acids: CASKTSGPTDTQYF. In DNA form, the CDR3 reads TGCGCCAGCAAGACTAGCGGGCCCACAGATACGCAGTATTTT. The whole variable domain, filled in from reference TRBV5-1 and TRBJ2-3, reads KAGVTQTPRYLIKTRGQQVTLSCSPISGHRSVSWYQQTPGQGLQFLFEYFSETQRNKGNFPGRFSGRQFSNSRSEMNVSTLELGDSALYLCASKTSGPTDTQYFGPGTRLTVL.

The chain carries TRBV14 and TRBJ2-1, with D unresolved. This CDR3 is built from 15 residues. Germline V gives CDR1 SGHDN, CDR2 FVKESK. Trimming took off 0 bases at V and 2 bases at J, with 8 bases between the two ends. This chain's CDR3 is CASSQEMWPYNEQFF. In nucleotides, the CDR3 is TGTGCCAGCAGCCAAGAAATGTGGCCCTACAATGAGCAGTTCTTC.

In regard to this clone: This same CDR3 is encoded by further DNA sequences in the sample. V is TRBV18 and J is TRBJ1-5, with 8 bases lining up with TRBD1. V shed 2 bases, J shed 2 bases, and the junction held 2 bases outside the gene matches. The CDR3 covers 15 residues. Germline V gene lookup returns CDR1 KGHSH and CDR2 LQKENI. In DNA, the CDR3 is TGTGCCAGCTCACCAGACAGGGGCGGCAATCAGCCCCAGCATTTT. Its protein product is CASSPDRGGNQPQHF.

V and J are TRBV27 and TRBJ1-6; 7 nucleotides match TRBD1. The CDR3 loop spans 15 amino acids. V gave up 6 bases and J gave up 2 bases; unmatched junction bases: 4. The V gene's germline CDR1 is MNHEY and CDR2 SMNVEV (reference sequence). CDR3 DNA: TGTGCCAGCAGGGAGGGGACAGCCTATAATTCACCCCTCCACTTT. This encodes CASREGTAYNSPLHF.

CDR3 residues: CASSLKWDRGTYEQYF. CDR3 bases: TGTGCCAGCAGCTTGAAGTGGGACAGGGGGACCTACGAGCAGTACTTC. The rearrangement uses TRBV5-5 and TRBJ2-7, with 11 bases that match TRBD1. There are 16 residues in the CDR3. V was pared by 1 base and J by 2 bases, with 5 bases of the junction left unmatched. Germline CDR1 reads SGHKS; CDR2 reads YYEKEE (reference sequence).

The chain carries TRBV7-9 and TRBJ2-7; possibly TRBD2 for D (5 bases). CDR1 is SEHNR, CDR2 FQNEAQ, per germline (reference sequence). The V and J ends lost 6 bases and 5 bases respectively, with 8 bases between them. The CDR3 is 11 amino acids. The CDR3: CASRTGNEQYF. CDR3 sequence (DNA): TGTGCCAGCAGGACCGGGAACGAGCAGTACTTC.

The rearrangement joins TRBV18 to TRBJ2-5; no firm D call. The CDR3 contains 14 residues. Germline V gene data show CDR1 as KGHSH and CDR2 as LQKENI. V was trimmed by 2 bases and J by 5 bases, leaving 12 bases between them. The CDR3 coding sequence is TGTGCCAGCTCACCAAGAGGCCAACTGGAGACCCAGTACTTC. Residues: CASSPRGQLETQYF.

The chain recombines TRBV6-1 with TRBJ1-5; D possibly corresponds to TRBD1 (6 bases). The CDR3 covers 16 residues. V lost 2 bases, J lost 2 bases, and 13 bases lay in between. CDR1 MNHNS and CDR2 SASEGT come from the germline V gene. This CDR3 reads CASSEWGLDGNQPQHF. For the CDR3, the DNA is TGTGCCAGCAGTGAATGGGGGCTCGATGGCAATCAGCCCCAGCATTTT.

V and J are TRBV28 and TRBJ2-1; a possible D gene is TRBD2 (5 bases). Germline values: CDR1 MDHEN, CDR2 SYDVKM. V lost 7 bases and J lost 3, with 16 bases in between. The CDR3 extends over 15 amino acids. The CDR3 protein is CASIKLGMLYNEQFF. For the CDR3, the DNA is TGTGCCAGCATCAAACTAGGGATGCTCTACAATGAGCAGTTCTTC.

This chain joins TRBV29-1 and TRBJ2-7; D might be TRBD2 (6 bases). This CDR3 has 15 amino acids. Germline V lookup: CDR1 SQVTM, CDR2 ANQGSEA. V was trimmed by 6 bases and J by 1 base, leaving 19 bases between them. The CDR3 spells CSVRTPRGGSYEQYF. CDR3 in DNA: TGCAGCGTCCGGACCCCGCGGGGTGGGTCCTACGAGCAGTACTTC.

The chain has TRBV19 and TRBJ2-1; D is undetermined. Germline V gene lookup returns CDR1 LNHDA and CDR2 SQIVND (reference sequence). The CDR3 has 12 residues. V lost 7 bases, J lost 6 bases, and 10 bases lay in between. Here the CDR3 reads CASMIGGNEQFF. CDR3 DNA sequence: TGTGCCAGTATGATCGGCGGCAATGAGCAGTTCTTC.

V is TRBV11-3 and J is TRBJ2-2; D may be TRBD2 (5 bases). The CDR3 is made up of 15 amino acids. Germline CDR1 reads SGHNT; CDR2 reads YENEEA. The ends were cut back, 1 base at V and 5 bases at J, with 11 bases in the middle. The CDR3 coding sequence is TGTGCCAGCAGCTTAGCCCCTCCGGGAACCGGGGAGCTGTTTTTT. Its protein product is CASSLAPPGTGELFF.